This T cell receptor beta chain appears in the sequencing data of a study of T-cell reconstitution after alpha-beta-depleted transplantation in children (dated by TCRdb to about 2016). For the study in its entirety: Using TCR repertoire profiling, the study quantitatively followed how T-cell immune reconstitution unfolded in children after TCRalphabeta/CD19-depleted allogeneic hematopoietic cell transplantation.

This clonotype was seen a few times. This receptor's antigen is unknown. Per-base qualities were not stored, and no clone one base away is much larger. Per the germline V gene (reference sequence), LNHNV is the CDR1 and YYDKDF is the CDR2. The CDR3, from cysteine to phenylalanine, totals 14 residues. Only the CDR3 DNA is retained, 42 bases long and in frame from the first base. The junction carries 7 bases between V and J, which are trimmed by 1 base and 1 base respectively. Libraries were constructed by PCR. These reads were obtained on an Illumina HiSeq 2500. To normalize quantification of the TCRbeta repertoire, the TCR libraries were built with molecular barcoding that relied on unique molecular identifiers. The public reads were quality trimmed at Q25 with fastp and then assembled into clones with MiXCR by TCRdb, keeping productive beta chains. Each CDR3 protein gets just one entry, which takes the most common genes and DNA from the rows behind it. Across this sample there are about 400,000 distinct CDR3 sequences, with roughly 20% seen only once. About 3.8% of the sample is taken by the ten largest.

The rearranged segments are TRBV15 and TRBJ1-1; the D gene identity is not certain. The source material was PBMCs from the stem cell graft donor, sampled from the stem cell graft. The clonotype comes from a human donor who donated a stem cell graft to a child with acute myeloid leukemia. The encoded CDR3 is CATSRATKNTEAFF. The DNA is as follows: TGTGCCACCAGCAGAGCGACCAAGAACACTGAAGCTTTCTTT.